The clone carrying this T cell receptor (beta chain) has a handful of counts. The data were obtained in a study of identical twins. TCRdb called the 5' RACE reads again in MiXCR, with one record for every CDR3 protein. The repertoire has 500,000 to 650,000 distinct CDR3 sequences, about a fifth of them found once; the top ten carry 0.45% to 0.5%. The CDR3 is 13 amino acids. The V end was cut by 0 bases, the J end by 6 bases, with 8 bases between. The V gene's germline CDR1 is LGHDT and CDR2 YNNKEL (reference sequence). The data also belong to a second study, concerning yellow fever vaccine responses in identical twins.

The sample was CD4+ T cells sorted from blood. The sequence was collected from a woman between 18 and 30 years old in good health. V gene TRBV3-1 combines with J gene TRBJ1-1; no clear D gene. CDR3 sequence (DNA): TGTGCCAGCAGCCAAGAGCTAGGGTCTGAAGCTTTCTTT. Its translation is CASSQELGSEAFF. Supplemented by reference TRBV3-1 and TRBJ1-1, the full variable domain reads DTAVSQTPKYLVTQMGNDKSIKCEQNLGHDTMYWYKQDSKKFLKIMFSYNNKELIINETVPNRFSPKSPDKAHLNLHINSLELGDSAVYFCASSQELGSEAFFGQGTRLTVV.